This T cell receptor beta chain was captured by sequencing in a study of metastatic and nonmetastatic thyroid tumors. TCRdb ran MiXCR on the PCR reads. The sample lists 34,000 or so clones; around a fifth were seen once. The CDR3 is made up of 16 amino acids. CDR1 is LGHDT and CDR2 is YNNKEL in the germline V gene (reference sequence). Trimming cost V 3 bases and J 8 bases; bases outside gene matches: 11. Thyroid surgery was performed in patients who had received no treatment beforehand. J is TRBJ2-1 and V is TRBV3-1; 9 nucleotides align to TRBD2. Source material: blood. The sequence was obtained from a female donor with papillary thyroid cancer or a benign thyroid nodule (not recorded which). Some clones in this sample may be carry-over from other donors' samples. In nucleotides, the CDR3 is TGTGCCAGCAGCCATGGAAGAGGGACTAGCTTCCATGAGCAGTTCTTC. Its protein is CASSHGRGTSFHEQFF.